The 29 T cell receptor beta chains in this list originate from one sample, sequenced in a study of tissue T cells after allogeneic stem cell transplantation. Indicated time point: mouse harvest day 14 after allogeneic transplant. Each mouse received 10^7 T-cell-depleted marrow cells plus 10^6 splenic CD5+ T cells by tail vein. Some clones are missing from TCRdb's copy, which holds only in-frame ones; the method was immunoSEQ multiplex PCR. The data contain more than 4,000 clones, 45% to 50% of them singletons. Sequencing was carried out using lymph node tissue. The receptors were sampled from a female BALB/c mouse given C57BL/6 T cells with graft-versus-host disease after an allogeneic hematopoietic cell transplant.

Turning to this clone: The genes and germline here are from mouse. The sequence runs out 1 residue before the end of the CDR3; the remainder is reconstructed from the germline J gene. This chain uses TRBV13-2 with TRBJ1-6; D ambiguous. TRBJ1-6 is an open reading frame, and its role is uncertain. Germline V CDR1 and CDR2: NNHNN, SYGAGS (reference sequence). The CDR3 is 15 residues long. V lost 2 bases and J lost 0, with 6 bases in between. The part of the CDR3 DNA that was read is TGTGCCAGCGGTGACAGAAATTCCTATAATTCGCCCCTCTAC. This encodes CASGDRNSYNSPLY. The whole CDR3 sequence reads CASGDRNSYNSPLYF.

A word on this clone: Gene and germline names: mouse. The CDR3 end is not reached by the read, which stops 1 residue before it; the germline J gene fills it in. The rearrangement joins TRBV5 to TRBJ2-7; D gene unclear. Germline CDR1 reads LGHNA; CDR2 reads YNLKQL (reference sequence). The CDR3 length is 13 residues. V was trimmed by 0 bases and J by 1 base, leaving 4 bases between them. This CDR3 is CASSQDRSYEQYF. The CDR3 DNA, read in part, is TGTGCCAGCAGCCAAGACAGATCCTATGAACAGTAC.

About this clone itself: All gene names here are mouse names. The sequenced fragment ends 1 residue before the CDR3 boundary, so the rest is inferred from the germline J gene. The V call is TRBV26, the J call TRBJ2-1; weak D call: TRBD1 (6 bases). The V and J ends lost 3 bases and 7 bases respectively, with 10 bases between them. CDR1 is KGHPV and CDR2 is FQNQEV in the germline V gene (reference sequence). This CDR3 comprises 13 residues. The CDR3 loop is CASSLQGRAEQFF. CDR3 bases read: TGTGCCAGCAGTCTCCAGGGGAGGGCTGAGCAGTTC.

This clone is medium-sized in the sample. Genes and germline are mouse. The read stops 1 residue short of the end of the CDR3; the missing end is completed from the germline J gene. The chain employs TRBV3 and TRBJ2-4; tentatively, D is TRBD2 (6 bases). CDR3 length: 14 amino acids. The V gene lost 5 bases and the J gene lost 2 bases, with 11 bases spanning the gap. Germline V gene lookup returns CDR1 SNHLY and CDR2 FYNGKV (reference sequence). Incomplete CDR3 DNA: TGTGCCAGCAGCCCCTCTGGGGTTCAAAACACCTTGTAC. It translates to CASSPSGVQNTLY. The full CDR3 is CASSPSGVQNTLYF. The full variable domain, with the rest looked up from reference TRBV3 and TRBJ2-4, is GPKVLQIPSHQIIDMGQMVTLNCDPVSNHLYFYWYKQILGQQMEFLVNFYNGKVMEKSKLFKDQFSVERPDGSYFTLKIQPTALEDSAVYFCASSPSGVQNTLYFGAGTRLSVL.

Concerning this clone: Gene names denote mouse genes. The part of the CDR3 DNA that was read is TGTGCCAGCAGCCACCTCCGGTATGAACAGTAC. Its protein product is CASSHLRYEQY. The full CDR3 reads CASSHLRYEQYF. This chain joins TRBV4 and TRBJ2-7; D gene ambiguous. The observed sequence ends 1 residue before the CDR3 terminus, with the missing tail filled in from the germline J gene. V was cut by 5 bases and J by 4 bases, with 9 bases left in between. Germline V gives CDR1 LGHDT, CDR2 YNNKQL (reference sequence). The CDR3 runs to 12 residues.

As regards this clone: The genes and germline here are from mouse. The read ends 1 residue early relative to the CDR3; the germline J gene fills the gap. The V call is TRBV23, the J call TRBJ2-2; the table's D call TRBD2 went unverified against the DNA. The germline V gene has CDR1 KGHTA and CDR2 FQNQQP. This CDR3 has 16 residues. The sequenced part of the CDR3 DNA is TGCTCCAGCAGTCAATCGACTGGGGGGTACACCGGGCAGCTCTAC. It is translated as CSSSQSTGGYTGQLY. The entire CDR3 reads CSSSQSTGGYTGQLYF. The variable domain in full, completed from reference TRBV23 and TRBJ2-2, reads DAAVTQKPRYLIKMKGQEAEMKCIPEKGHTAVFWYQQKQSKELKFLIYFQNQQPLDQIDMVKERFSAVCPSSSLCSLGIRTCEAEDSALYLCSSSQSTGGYTGQLYFGEGSKLTVL.

Worth noting for this clone: Relative to the germline gene, one junction end is altered; a read error may explain this. Gene names and germline match the mouse. Coverage ceases 1 residue before the CDR3 finishes, and the germline J gene fills in the end. The genes are TRBV31 and TRBJ1-2; perhaps TRBD1 as D (5 bases). Germline loops: CDR1 GKSSPN, CDR2 SITVG. The CDR3 covers 15 residues. The CDR3: CPWSLHTGANSDYTF. The sequenced part of the CDR3 DNA is TGCCCCTGGAGTCTACACACAGGCGCAAACTCCGACTACACC.

As concerns this clone: Mouse names are used for the genes. Coverage ceases 1 residue before the CDR3 finishes, and the germline J gene fills in the end. V gene TRBV5 combines with J gene TRBJ1-4; 8 bases align to TRBD1. V was clipped by 1 base and J by 6 bases; unmatched bases: 1. The germline CDR1 and CDR2 sequences are LGHNA and YNLKQL (reference sequence). This CDR3 comprises 14 residues. The CDR3 protein is CASSQARGHERLFF. CDR3 bases read: TGTGCCAGCAGCCAAGCCAGGGGGCACGAAAGATTATTT.

This clone appeared a single time. Genes and germline are mouse. The observed sequence ends 1 residue before the CDR3 terminus, with the missing tail filled in from the germline J gene. Other DNA sequences in the sample encode the same CDR3. This chain joins TRBV15 and TRBJ2-1; D uncertain. The CDR3 spans 13 residues. Germline CDR1 SGHND, CDR2 FRSKSL. The V end was cut by 3 bases, the J end by 3 bases, with 6 bases between. CDR3 DNA (partial): TGTGCCAGCAGTTTCACAGTCTATGCTGAGCAGTTC. Its protein product is CASSFTVYAEQF. The full CDR3 protein is CASSFTVYAEQFF.

Comments on this clone: One junction end disagrees with the germline gene, perhaps due to a read error. All gene names here are mouse names. From the germline J gene comes the end of the CDR3, since the read stops 1 residue before it. V usage is TRBV13-3 and J usage is TRBJ2-1, with TRBD2 identical over 9 bases. The germline V gene has CDR1 NNHDY and CDR2 SYVADS. This CDR3 has 16 amino acids. CDR3 amino acids: CARSPGVGGRGAEQFF. The CDR3 DNA, read in part, is TGTGCCCGCAGCCCCGGAGTGGGGGGGCGAGGTGCTGAGCAGTTC.

A few counts support this clone. The genes and germline here are from mouse. The missing CDR3 end, 1 residue past where the read stops, is filled in from the germline J gene. This rearrangement joins TRBV3 to TRBJ1-2; D is uncertain. There are 14 residues in the CDR3. CDR1 and CDR2 from the germline V gene are SNHLY and FYNGKV (reference sequence). Trimming left V 1 base short and J 0 bases short, with 6 bases between. CDR3 DNA (partial): TGTGCCAGCAGCTTAGGATTTGCAAACTCCGACTACACC. It yields the protein CASSLGFANSDYT. The entire CDR3 protein reads CASSLGFANSDYTF.

This clone has just a few counts. Genes and germline come from the mouse. With the read ending 1 residue before the CDR3 end, the germline J gene is used to fill in that end. The V call is TRBV26, the J call TRBJ1-2; 8 bases agree with TRBD1. The CDR3 runs 15 residues. V shed 2 bases, J shed 3 bases, and the junction held 5 bases outside the gene matches. CDR1 and CDR2 (germline): KGHPV, FQNQEV (reference sequence). The CDR3 DNA, read in part, is TGTGCCAGCAGTCTGCCAGGGGGCTCCGACTCCGACTACACC. It yields the protein CASSLPGGSDSDYT. The full CDR3 is CASSLPGGSDSDYTF. Combining the CDR3 with reference TRBV26 and TRBJ1-2 gives the whole variable domain NSKVIQTPRYLVKGQGQKAKMRCIPEKGHPVVFWYQQNKNNEFKFLINFQNQEVLQQIDMTEKRFSAECPSNSPCSLEIQSSEAGDSALYLCASSLPGGSDSDYTFGSGTRLLVI.

With regard to this clone: Gene names refer to mouse genes. The read terminates 1 residue before the CDR3 end, so the remaining end is supplied by the germline J gene. The genes are TRBV19 and TRBJ2-7; 12 nucleotides agree with TRBD2. The CDR3 has 14 residues. V was pared by 2 bases and J by 4 bases, with 1 base of the junction left unmatched. Germline V lookup: CDR1 FNHDT, CDR2 SITEND (reference sequence). CDR3 loop: CASSIGTGGYEQYF. CDR3 DNA, as far as it was read: TGTGCCAGCAGTATCGGGACTGGGGGGTATGAACAGTAC.

By proportion, this clone is large. Genes and germline come from the mouse. The CDR3 end is not reached by the read, which stops 1 residue before it; the germline J gene fills it in. The rearrangement links TRBV12-1 to TRBJ2-3, with 8 bases aligning to TRBD2. V dropped 2 bases and J dropped 6; count of bases not matched to a gene: 3. CDR1 SGHSN and CDR2 HYEKVE come from the germline V gene. The CDR3 has 13 residues. CDR3 sequence reads: CASSRTGGETLYF. The CDR3 bases that were read are TGTGCCAGCTCTCGTACTGGGGGCGAAACGCTGTAT.

Turning to this clone: The gene names here belong to mouse. The DNA ends 1 residue before the CDR3 does, and the rest of the CDR3 is filled in from the germline J gene. V gene TRBV26 combines with J gene TRBJ2-7, with no clear D. The V end was cut by 2 bases, the J end by 1 base, with 6 bases between. The germline CDR1 and CDR2 sequences are KGHPV and FQNQEV (reference sequence). This CDR3 is 13 amino acids long. CDR3 DNA, as far as it was read: TGTGCCAGCAGTCTGGTTCGGTCCTATGAACAGTAC. Protein product: CASSLVRSYEQY. The entire CDR3 sequence reads CASSLVRSYEQYF.

A word on this clone: Germline and genes: mouse. The CDR3 bases that were read are TGTGCCAGCGGTGATGAGGGGGCGGGCACCGGGCAGCTCTAC. The encoded protein is CASGDEGAGTGQLY. The entire CDR3 is CASGDEGAGTGQLYF. The rearrangement links TRBV13-2 to TRBJ2-2; D is possibly TRBD1 (7 bases). The missing CDR3 end, 1 residue past where the read stops, is filled in from the germline J gene. V lost 0 bases and J 4 bases, leaving 10 bases between the germline ends. The CDR3 runs to 15 residues. Germline values: CDR1 NNHNN, CDR2 SYGAGS (reference sequence).

As to this clone: The genes are named according to mouse. The covered CDR3 bases are TGTGCCAGCAGCCAACGGGACAGGGGGGACACCCAGTAC. This encodes CASSQRDRGDTQY. The complete CDR3 sequence is CASSQRDRGDTQYF. The genes are TRBV2 and TRBJ2-5; TRBD1 matches at 11 bases. The read terminates 1 residue before the CDR3 end, so the remaining end is supplied by the germline J gene. Germline V gives CDR1 LGHNA, CDR2 YSYQKL. The J segment lost 6 bases and the V segment lost 2 bases, leaving 1 base of the junction unmatched. CDR3 length: 14 amino acids.

This clone has a handful of counts. Here the gene names and germline are mouse. Read data end 1 residue before the CDR3 end; the end is taken from the germline J gene. The gene calls are TRBV20 and TRBJ2-4; 10 bases are a match to TRBD2. Germline-derived CDR1 and CDR2 are GFQATS and STVNSAI. The CDR3 runs 13 residues. With 5 bases clipped from V and 7 bases from J, the junction kept 6 bases outside the gene matches. CDR3 bases read: TGTGGTGCTTACTGGGGGGGTAGGGACACCTTGTAC. Amino acid sequence: CGAYWGGRDTLY. The complete CDR3 protein is CGAYWGGRDTLYF. The entire variable domain, with the rest obtained from reference TRBV20 and TRBJ2-4, is as follows: GALVYQYPRRTICKSGTSMRMECQAVGFQATSVAWYRQSPQKTFELIALSTVNSAIKYEQNFTQEKFPISHPNLSFSSMTVLNAYLEDRGLYLCGAYWGGRDTLYFGAGTRLSVL.

About this clone itself: Each gene name is a mouse one. From the germline J gene comes the end of the CDR3, since the read stops 1 residue before it. This chain links TRBV1 with TRBJ1-3, with D unclear. Germline V gene lookup returns CDR1 NSQYPW and CDR2 LRSPGD (reference sequence). Trimming took off 6 bases at V and 0 bases at J, with 6 bases between the two ends. CDR3 length: 13 residues. The CDR3 loop is CTCSTGSGNTLYF. The part of the CDR3 DNA that was read is TGCACCTGCAGCACGGGTTCTGGAAATACGCTCTAT.

With respect to this clone: Germline and genes here are mouse. The DNA ends 1 residue before the CDR3 does, and the rest of the CDR3 is filled in from the germline J gene. The chain joins TRBV15 to TRBJ2-2; the D gene is possibly TRBD1 (6 bases). V dropped 3 bases and J dropped 1 base, with 6 bases sitting between them. CDR1 and CDR2 (germline): SGHND, FRSKSL. The CDR3 contains 14 residues. This chain's CDR3 is CASSLDRNTGQLYF. CDR3 bases read: TGTGCCAGCAGTTTGGACAGAAACACCGGGCAGCTCTAC.

Points on this clone: Gene and germline names: mouse. Read coverage stops 1 residue before the CDR3 terminus; the germline J gene supplies the remainder. The rearrangement links TRBV13-2 to TRBJ2-2; maybe TRBD2 (6 bases). CDR1 is NNHNN, CDR2 SYGAGS, per germline (reference sequence). The V end lost 2 bases, the J end lost 0 bases, and 8 bases lay between the germline ends. This CDR3 has 15 amino acids. CDR3: CASGETGSNTGQLYF. CDR3 DNA (partial): TGTGCCAGCGGTGAGACTGGCTCAAACACCGGGCAGCTCTAC.

With respect to this clone: The germline and genes are mouse ones. The missing CDR3 end, 1 residue past where the read stops, is filled in from the germline J gene. The chain is built from TRBV19 and TRBJ2-5; 10 bases are a match to TRBD2. Unmatched junction bases numbered 4, after V lost 4 bases and J lost 5 bases. Per the germline V gene, CDR1 is FNHDT and CDR2 is SITEND (reference sequence). The CDR3 has 14 residues. CDR3 bases read: TGTGCCAGCAGTCTGGGGGGGCGTGGAGACACCCAGTAC. Translation: CASSLGGRGDTQY. The full CDR3 is CASSLGGRGDTQYF.

Notes on this clone: Mouse names are used for the genes. The read terminates 1 residue before the CDR3 end, so the remaining end is supplied by the germline J gene. J is TRBJ2-1 and V is TRBV16; 10 positions agree with TRBD1. The CDR3 totals 14 residues. Looked up from germline, CDR1 is SGHSA and CDR2 is FRNQAP. V shed 7 bases, J shed 7 bases, and the junction held 7 bases outside the gene matches. The CDR3 loop reads CASTRQGAGAEQFF. CDR3 DNA, as far as it was read: TGTGCAAGCACCAGACAGGGGGCGGGGGCTGAGCAGTTC. Looking up the rest from reference TRBV16 and TRBJ2-1 gives the full variable domain: NAGVIQTPRHKVTGKGQEATLWCEPISGHSAVFWYRQTIVQGLEFLTYFRNQAPIDDSGMPKERFSAQMPNQSHSTLKIQSTQPQDSAVYLCASTRQGAGAEQFFGPGTRLTVL.

For this clone: Germline and genes: mouse. The observed sequence ends 1 residue before the CDR3 terminus, with the missing tail filled in from the germline J gene. The rearrangement uses TRBV26 and TRBJ1-5; no firm D call. This CDR3 is built from 12 residues. V shed 8 bases and J shed 0 bases, with 5 bases lying between them. Per the germline V gene, CDR1 is KGHPV and CDR2 is FQNQEV (reference sequence). CDR3 loop: CASGVNNQAPLF. The CDR3 DNA, read in part, is TGTGCCAGCGGGGTTAACAACCAGGCTCCGCTT.

As for this clone: The gene symbols are mouse symbols. The CDR3 is cut off 1 residue early in the read; its end comes from the germline J gene. The V gene is TRBV2, the J gene TRBJ2-5; 9 bases map to TRBD1. Germline V gene data show CDR1 as LGHNA and CDR2 as YSYQKL. V shed 2 bases, J shed 2 bases, and the junction held 8 bases outside the gene matches. This CDR3 spans 17 amino acids. CDR3 sequence: CASSQTQGARGQDTQYF. The covered CDR3 bases are TGTGCCAGCAGCCAAACACAGGGGGCGCGGGGCCAAGACACCCAGTAC. The variable domain in full, completed from reference TRBV2 and TRBJ2-5, reads DPKIIQKPKYLVAVTGSEKILICEQYLGHNAMYWYRQSAKKPLEFMFSYSYQKLMDNQTASSRFQPQSSKKNHLDLQITALKPDDSATYFCASSQTQGARGQDTQYFGPGTRLLVL.

Note on this clone: Gene names are mouse gene names. The sequence runs out 1 residue before the end of the CDR3; the remainder is reconstructed from the germline J gene. V gene TRBV5 combines with J gene TRBJ2-1; 7 nucleotides match TRBD2. Germline V gene lookup returns CDR1 LGHNA and CDR2 YNLKQL (reference sequence). V gave up 4 bases and J gave up 4 bases; unmatched junction bases: 4. The CDR3 is made up of 14 amino acids. The covered CDR3 bases are TGTGCCAGCAGCCCTTGGGGGGAGTATGCTGAGCAGTTC. It is translated as CASSPWGEYAEQF. The complete CDR3 sequence is CASSPWGEYAEQFF.

On this clone itself: All gene names here are mouse names. The read ends 1 residue before the CDR3 terminus; that terminus is restored from the germline J gene. The chain joins TRBV23 to TRBJ1-1; TRBD1, the table's D call, was not compared with the DNA. The germline gives CDR1 KGHTA, CDR2 FQNQQP. CDR3 size: 11 residues. CDR3 region: CSCHRDTEVFF. CDR3 bases read: TGCTCCTGTCACAGGGACACAGAAGTCTTC.

In this sample, this clone turned up a few times. Gene names are the mouse ones. The CDR3 end falls 1 residue outside the read, so it is completed with the germline J gene. The chain is built from TRBV2 and TRBJ2-5, with D perhaps matching TRBD1 (6 bases). Germline V gene data show CDR1 as LGHNA and CDR2 as YSYQKL. CDR3 length: 14 amino acids. Trimming removed 0 bases from V and 2 bases from J, with 6 bases in between. CDR3 DNA, as far as it was read: TGTGCCAGCAGCCAAGACAGGGGCCAAGACACCCAGTAC. This encodes CASSQDRGQDTQY. The CDR3 as a whole reads CASSQDRGQDTQYF. Full variable domain (rest looked up from reference TRBV2 and TRBJ2-5): DPKIIQKPKYLVAVTGSEKILICEQYLGHNAMYWYRQSAKKPLEFMFSYSYQKLMDNQTASSRFQPQSSKKNHLDLQITALKPDDSATYFCASSQDRGQDTQYFGPGTRLLVL.

For this clone: The germline and genes are mouse ones. The CDR3 is cut off 1 residue early in the read; its end comes from the germline J gene. The V call is TRBV26, the J call TRBJ2-5; D may match TRBD1 or TRBD2 (5 bases each). Trimming removed 4 bases at V and 2 bases at J, with 7 bases between. CDR3 length: 13 amino acids. In germline, CDR1 is KGHPV, CDR2 FQNQEV (reference sequence). This CDR3 reads CASSQGTQDTQYF. The covered CDR3 bases are TGTGCCAGCAGTCAGGGGACCCAAGACACCCAGTAC.